This T cell receptor beta chain emerged from a study of shared clonotypes between healthy human individuals. Germline CDR1 is SGHAT and CDR2 is FQNNGV. The V end lost 0 bases, the J end lost 8 bases, and 11 bases lay between the germline ends. The CDR3 covers 14 residues. General study findings and limits: The naive CD4 repertoires of a handful of donors were compared, and around 4.7% of clonotypes were shared.

Naive CD8 cells were CD45RO-negative, positively selected for CCR7, excluding terminally differentiated effector memory CD45RA+ cells. Of note for this clone: Antigen: not known.

Using immunoSEQ multiplex PCR, the repertoire was profiled, and TCRdb retains in-frame clones only, with some absent. The repertoire holds millions of clones, with about 95% as singletons. This chain uses TRBV11-2 with TRBJ2-1; no clear D. The TCR originated in a man aged 18 to 30 in good health. Sequencing was done on a sample of naive CD8+ T cells sorted from blood. The CDR3 sequence is CASSLDPMADEQFF. In nucleotides, the CDR3 is TGTGCCAGCAGCTTAGATCCAATGGCGGATGAGCAGTTCTTC. Full variable domain (rest looked up from reference TRBV11-2 and TRBJ2-1): EAGVAQSPRYKIIEKRQSVAFWCNPISGHATLYWYQQILGQGPKLLIQFQNNGVVDDSQLPKDRFSAERLKGVDSTLKIQPAKLEDSAVYLCASSLDPMADEQFFGPGTRLTVL.